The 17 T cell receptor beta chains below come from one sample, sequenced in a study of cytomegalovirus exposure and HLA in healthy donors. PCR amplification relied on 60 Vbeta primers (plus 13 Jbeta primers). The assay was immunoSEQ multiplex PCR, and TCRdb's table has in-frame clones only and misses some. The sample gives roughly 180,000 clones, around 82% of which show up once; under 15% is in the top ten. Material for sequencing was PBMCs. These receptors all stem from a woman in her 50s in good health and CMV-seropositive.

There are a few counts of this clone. The CDR3 bases are TGTGCCACCAGCAGAGCAAACACAGGGGGTAATCAGCCCCAGCATTTT. Translated, it gives CATSRANTGGNQPQHF. This chain connects TRBV15 to TRBJ1-5; TRBD1 matches 8 bases. CDR1 and CDR2 from the germline V gene are LNHNV and YYDKDF (reference sequence). V shed 1 base and J 4 bases; nucleotides not matched to a gene: 6. The CDR3 covers 16 residues.

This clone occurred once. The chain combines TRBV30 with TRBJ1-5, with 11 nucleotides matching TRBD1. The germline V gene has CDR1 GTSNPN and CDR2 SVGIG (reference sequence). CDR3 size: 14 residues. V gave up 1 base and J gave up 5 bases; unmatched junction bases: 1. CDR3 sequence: CAWSGDRGYQPQHF. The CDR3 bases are TGTGCCTGGAGTGGGGACAGGGGGTATCAGCCCCAGCATTTT.

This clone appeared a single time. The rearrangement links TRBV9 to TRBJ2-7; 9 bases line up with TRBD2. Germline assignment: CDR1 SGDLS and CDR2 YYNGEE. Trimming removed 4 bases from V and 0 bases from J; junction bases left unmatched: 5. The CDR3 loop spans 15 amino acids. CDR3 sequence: CASSISGGRSYEQYF. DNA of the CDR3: TGTGCCAGCAGCATTAGCGGGGGCCGCTCCTACGAGCAGTACTTC.

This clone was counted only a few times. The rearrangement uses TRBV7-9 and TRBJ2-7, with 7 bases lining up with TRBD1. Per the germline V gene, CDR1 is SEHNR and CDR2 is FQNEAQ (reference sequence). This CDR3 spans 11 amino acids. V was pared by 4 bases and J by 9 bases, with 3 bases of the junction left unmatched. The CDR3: CASSYDRVQYF. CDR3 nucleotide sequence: TGTGCCAGCAGCTACGACAGGGTGCAGTACTTC. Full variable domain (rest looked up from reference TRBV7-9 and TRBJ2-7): DTGVSQNPRHKITKRGQNVTFRCDPISEHNRLYWYRQTLGQGPEFLTYFQNEAQLEKSRLLSDRFSAERPKGSFSTLEIQRTEQGDSAMYLCASSYDRVQYFGPGTRLTVT.

Here the CDR3 reads CAWSRDREAFF. The CDR3 DNA sequence: TGTGCCTGGAGTAGGGACAGGGAAGCTTTCTTT. The rearrangement links TRBV30 to TRBJ1-1, with 8 bases matching TRBD1. Germline V lookup: CDR1 GTSNPN, CDR2 SVGIG (reference sequence). After removal of 2 bases from V and 8 bases from J, the junction contained 1 base not matched to a gene. This CDR3 contains 11 residues.

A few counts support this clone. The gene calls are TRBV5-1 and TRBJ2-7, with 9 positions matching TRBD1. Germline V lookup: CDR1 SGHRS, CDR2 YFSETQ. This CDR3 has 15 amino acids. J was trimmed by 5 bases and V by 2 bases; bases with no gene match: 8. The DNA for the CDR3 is TGCGCCAGCAGCTTAGGGGACAGGGAGCCCAACGAGCAGTACTTC. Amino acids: CASSLGDREPNEQYF.

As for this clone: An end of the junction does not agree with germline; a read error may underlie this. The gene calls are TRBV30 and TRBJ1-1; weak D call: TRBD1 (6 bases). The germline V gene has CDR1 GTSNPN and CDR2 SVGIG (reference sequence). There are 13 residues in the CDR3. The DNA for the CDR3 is TGTGCCTGGAGTCAAAGGGGGAACGCTGAAGCTTTCTTT. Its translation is CAWSQRGNAEAFF.

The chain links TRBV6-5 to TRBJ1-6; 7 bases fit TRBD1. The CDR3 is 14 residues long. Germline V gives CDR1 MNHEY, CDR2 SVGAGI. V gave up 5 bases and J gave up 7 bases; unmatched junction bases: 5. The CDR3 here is CASSAGTANSPLHF. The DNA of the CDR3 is TGTGCCAGCAGTGCCGGGACAGCCAATTCACCCCTCCACTTT.

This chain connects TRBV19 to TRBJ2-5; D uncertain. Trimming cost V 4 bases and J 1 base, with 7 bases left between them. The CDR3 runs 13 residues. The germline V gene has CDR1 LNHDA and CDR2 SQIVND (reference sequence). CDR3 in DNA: TGTGCCAGTAGTAGGTCAGGCCAAGAGACCCAGTACTTC. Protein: CASSRSGQETQYF.

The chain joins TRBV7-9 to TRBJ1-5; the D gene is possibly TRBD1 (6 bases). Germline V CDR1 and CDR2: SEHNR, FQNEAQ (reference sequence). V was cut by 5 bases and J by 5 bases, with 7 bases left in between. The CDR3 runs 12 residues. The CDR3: CASSGGDQPQHF. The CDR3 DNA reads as TGTGCCAGCAGCGGGGGCGATCAGCCCCAGCATTTT.

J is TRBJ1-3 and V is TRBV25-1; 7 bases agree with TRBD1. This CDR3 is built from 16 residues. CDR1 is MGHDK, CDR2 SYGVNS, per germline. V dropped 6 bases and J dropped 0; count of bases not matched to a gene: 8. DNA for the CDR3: TGTGCCAGCAGCAAGAGGGGGCTCATCTCTGGAAACACCATATATTTT. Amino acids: CASSKRGLISGNTIYF.

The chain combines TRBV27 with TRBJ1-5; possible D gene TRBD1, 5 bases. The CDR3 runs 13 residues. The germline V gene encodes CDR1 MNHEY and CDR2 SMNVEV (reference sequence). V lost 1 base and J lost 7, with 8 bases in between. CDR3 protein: CASSLWGGQPQHF. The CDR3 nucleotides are TGTGCCAGCAGTTTATGGGGGGGACAGCCCCAGCATTTT.

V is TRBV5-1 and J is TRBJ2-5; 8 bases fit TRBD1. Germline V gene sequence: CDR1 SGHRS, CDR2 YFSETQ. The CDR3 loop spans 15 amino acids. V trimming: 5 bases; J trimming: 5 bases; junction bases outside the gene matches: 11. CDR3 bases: TGCGCCAGCAGACTATCGCTCAGGGGGCAGGAGACCCAGTACTTC. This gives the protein CASRLSLRGQETQYF.

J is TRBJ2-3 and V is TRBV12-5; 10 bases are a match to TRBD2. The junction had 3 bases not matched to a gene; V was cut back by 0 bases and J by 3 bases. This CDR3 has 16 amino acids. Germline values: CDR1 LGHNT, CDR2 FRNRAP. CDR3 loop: CASGLVMGLATDTQYF. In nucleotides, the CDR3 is TGTGCTAGTGGTTTGGTTATGGGACTAGCGACAGATACGCAGTATTTT.

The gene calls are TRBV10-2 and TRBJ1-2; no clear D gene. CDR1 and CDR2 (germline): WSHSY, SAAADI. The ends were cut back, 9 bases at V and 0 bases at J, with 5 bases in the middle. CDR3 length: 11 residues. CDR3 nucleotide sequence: TGCGCCAGTTTAGCTAACTATGGCTACACCTTC. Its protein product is CASLANYGYTF.

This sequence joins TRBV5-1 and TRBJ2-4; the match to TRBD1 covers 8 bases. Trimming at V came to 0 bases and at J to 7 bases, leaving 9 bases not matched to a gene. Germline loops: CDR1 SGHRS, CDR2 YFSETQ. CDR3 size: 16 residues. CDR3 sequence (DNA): TGCGCCAGCAGCTTGGAGGCAGGGGGCTTGGGGAACATTCAGTACTTC. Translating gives CASSLEAGGLGNIQYF.

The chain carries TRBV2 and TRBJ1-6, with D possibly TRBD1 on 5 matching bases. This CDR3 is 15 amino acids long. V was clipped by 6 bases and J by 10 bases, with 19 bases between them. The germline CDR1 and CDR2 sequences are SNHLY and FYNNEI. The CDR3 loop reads CASRPSAGLSSPLHF. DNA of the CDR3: TGTGCCAGCAGGCCTTCTGCGGGGCTAAGCTCACCCCTCCACTTT. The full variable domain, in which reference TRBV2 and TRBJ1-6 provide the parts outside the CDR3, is EPEVTQTPSHQVTQMGQEVILRCVPISNHLYFYWYRQILGQKVEFLVSFYNNEISEKSEIFDDQFSVERPDGSNFTLKIRSTKLEDSAMYFCASRPSAGLSSPLHFGNGTRLTVT.